This T cell receptor beta chain stems from a study of cytomegalovirus exposure and HLA in healthy donors. The PCR ran on 60 Vbeta and 13 Jbeta primers. Measured with immunoSEQ multiplex PCR; TCRdb has only the in-frame clones, and not every one. The sample carries over 150,000 clones, around 80% recorded once. Trimming pared 5 bases from V and 0 bases from J, leaving 9 bases between. The germline gives CDR1 SEHNR, CDR2 FQNEAQ (reference sequence). The CDR3 runs 14 residues. Specimen: PBMCs. This rearrangement joins TRBV7-9 to TRBJ2-3; no firm D call. This TCR was sampled from a man aged 35 to 55 in good health and CMV-seronegative. The CDR3 nucleotides read TGTGCCAGCAGCCCACTCACTAGCACAGATACGCAGTATTTT. Translating gives CASSPLTSTDTQYF.